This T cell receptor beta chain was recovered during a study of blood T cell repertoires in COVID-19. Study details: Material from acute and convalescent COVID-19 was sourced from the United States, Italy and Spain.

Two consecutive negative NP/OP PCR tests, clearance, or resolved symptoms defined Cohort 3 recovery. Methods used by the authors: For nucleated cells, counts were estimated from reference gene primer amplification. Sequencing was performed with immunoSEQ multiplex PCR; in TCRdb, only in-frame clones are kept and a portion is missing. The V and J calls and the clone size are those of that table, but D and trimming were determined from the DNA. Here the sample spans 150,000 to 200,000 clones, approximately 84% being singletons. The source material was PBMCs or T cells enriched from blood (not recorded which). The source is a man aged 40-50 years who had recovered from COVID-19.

The CDR3 coding sequence is TGTGCCACCAGCAGATCCGGACTAGCTGTAAAGACCCAGTACTTC. Translated, it gives CATSRSGLAVKTQYF. The V gene is TRBV15, the J gene TRBJ2-5; 8 bases are a match to TRBD2. Germline CDR1 reads LNHNV; CDR2 reads YYDKDF (reference sequence). The CDR3 has 15 residues. The junction had 8 bases not matched to a gene; V was cut back by 2 bases and J by 6 bases.